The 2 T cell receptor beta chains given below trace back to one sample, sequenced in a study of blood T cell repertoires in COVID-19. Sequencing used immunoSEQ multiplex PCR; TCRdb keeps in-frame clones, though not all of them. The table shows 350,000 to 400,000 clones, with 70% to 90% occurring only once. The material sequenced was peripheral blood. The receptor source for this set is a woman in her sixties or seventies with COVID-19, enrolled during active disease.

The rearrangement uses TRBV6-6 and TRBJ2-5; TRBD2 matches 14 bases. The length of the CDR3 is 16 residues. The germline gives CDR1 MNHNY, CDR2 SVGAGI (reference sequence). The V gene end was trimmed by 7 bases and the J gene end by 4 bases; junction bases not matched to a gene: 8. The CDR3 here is CASIVGLAGAPETQYF. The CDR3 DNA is TGTGCCAGCATCGTGGGACTAGCGGGGGCCCCAGAGACCCAGTACTTC.

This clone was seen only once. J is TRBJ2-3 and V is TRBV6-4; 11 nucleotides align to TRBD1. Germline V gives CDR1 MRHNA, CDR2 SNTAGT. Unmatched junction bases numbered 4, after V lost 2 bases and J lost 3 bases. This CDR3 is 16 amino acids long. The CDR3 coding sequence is TGTGCCAGCAGTGACGAAGGGACAGGGGGGACAGATACGCAGTATTTT. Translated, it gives CASSDEGTGGTDTQYF.